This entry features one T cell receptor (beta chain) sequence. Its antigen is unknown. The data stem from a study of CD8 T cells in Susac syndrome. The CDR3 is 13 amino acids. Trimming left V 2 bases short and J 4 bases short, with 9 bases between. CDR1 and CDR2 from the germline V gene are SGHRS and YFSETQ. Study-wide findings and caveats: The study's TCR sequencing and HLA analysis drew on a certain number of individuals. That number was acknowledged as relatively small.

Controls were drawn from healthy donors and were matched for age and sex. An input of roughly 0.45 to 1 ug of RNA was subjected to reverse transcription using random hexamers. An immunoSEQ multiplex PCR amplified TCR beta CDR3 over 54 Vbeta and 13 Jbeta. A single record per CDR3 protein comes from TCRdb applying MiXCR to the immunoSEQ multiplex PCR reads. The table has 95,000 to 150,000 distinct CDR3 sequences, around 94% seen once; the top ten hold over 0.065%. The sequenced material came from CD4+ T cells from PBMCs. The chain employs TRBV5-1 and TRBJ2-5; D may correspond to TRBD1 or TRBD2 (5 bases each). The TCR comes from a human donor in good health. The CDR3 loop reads CASSFRGLETQYF. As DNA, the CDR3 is TGCGCCAGCAGCTTCCGGGGCCTAGAGACCCAGTACTTC.